Below are 3 T cell receptor beta chains sequenced from a single sample in a study of blood T cell repertoires in COVID-19. Sequenced by immunoSEQ multiplex PCR; TCRdb stores in-frame clones only, minus some. The table lists more than 45,000 clones, roughly 88% of them singletons. The sequenced sample consisted of peripheral blood. These receptors were taken from a man older than 75 with acute or convalescent COVID-19.

V and J are TRBV3-1 (or the pseudogene TRBV3-2) and TRBJ1-2; possibly TRBD1 for D (6 bases). Trimming took off 3 bases at V and 3 bases at J, with 8 bases between the two ends. The V gene's germline CDR1 is LGHDT and CDR2 YNNKEL (reference sequence). This CDR3 spans 13 amino acids. The CDR3 coding sequence is TGTGCCAGCAGCCAGGGGGGGCACTATGGCTACACCTTC. This gives the protein CASSQGGHYGYTF.

J is TRBJ2-7 and V is TRBV6-2 or TRBV6-3; TRBD2 agrees at 11 bases. This CDR3 is built from 15 residues. Unmatched junction bases numbered 9, after V lost 6 bases and J lost 5 bases. From germline, CDR1 is MNHEY and CDR2 SVGEGT. The CDR3 DNA reads TGTGCCAGCAGCCCCTTAACTAGCGGGAGCAACGAGCAGTACTTC. Amino acid sequence: CASSPLTSGSNEQYF.

The chain employs TRBV6-2 or TRBV6-3 and TRBJ2-1; tentatively, D is TRBD1 (6 bases). The CDR3 is 16 residues long. CDR1 MNHEY and CDR2 SVGEGT come from the germline V gene. Between the trimmed V and J ends, which lost 2 bases and 6 bases, there was a span of 17 bases. In DNA form, the CDR3 reads TGTGCCAGCAGTTACCAGGGGCCTACAATCGGCAATGAGCAGTTCTTC. Protein product: CASSYQGPTIGNEQFF.